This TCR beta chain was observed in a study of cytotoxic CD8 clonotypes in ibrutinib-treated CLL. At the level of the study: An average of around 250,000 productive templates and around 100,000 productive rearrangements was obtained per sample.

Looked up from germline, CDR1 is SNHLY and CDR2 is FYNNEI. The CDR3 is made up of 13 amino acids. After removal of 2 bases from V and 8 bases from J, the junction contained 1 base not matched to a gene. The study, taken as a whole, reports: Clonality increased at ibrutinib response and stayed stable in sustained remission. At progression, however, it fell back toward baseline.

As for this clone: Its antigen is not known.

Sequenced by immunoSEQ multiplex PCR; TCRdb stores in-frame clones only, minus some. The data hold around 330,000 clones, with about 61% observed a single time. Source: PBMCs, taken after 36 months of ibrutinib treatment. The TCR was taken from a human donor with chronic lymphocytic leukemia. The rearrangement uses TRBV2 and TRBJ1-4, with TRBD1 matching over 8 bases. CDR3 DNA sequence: TGTGCCAGCAGTGAAACAGGGGGGGAAAAACTGTTTTTT. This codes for CASSETGGEKLFF.